Listed below are T cell receptor beta chains from one sample, sequenced in a study of T cell responses to AZD1222 COVID-19 vaccine. Assay used: immunoSEQ multiplex PCR; TCRdb lists only in-frame clones, some missing. This repertoire shows around 67,000 clones, about four fifths found once; its top ten account for around 7.8%. Specimen: peripheral blood, collected on day 0 of AZD1222 vaccination. The receptors here all came from an adult in good health. Each CDR3 is given with its conserved first and last residue. D genes are given only for firm matches. Size tells how often a clone was seen (once, few, many) or the class of an expanded clone, and some rows leave it out.

v_call: TRBV7-6; clone_size: once; j_call: TRBJ1-3; d_call: -; cdr3_nt: TGTGCCAGCAGCTTACTTGGACAGTCCTCTGGAAACACCATATATTTT; cdr3_aa: CASSLLGQSSGNTIYF
v_call: TRBV7-2; clone_size: once; j_call: TRBJ2-7; d_call: -; cdr3_nt: TGTGCCAGCAGCTTTACCGGGACTGCCTACGAGCAGTACTTC; cdr3_aa: CASSFTGTAYEQYF
v_call: TRBV19; clone_size: once; j_call: TRBJ2-7; d_call: -; cdr3_nt: TGTGCCAGTAGTGCGGGACAGAGGACCTACGAGCAGTACTTC; cdr3_aa: CASSAGQRTYEQYF
v_call: TRBV11-3; clone_size: -; j_call: TRBJ2-1; d_call: TRBD1; cdr3_nt: TGTGCCAGCAGCCATGGGACAGGACGGGTCAATGAGCAGTTCTTC; cdr3_aa: CASSHGTGRVNEQFF
v_call: TRBV18; clone_size: -; j_call: TRBJ1-4; d_call: -; cdr3_nt: TGTGCCAGCTCACCATCATCTCTTAATGAAAAACTGTTTTTT; cdr3_aa: CASSPSSLNEKLFF
v_call: TRBV29-1; clone_size: -; j_call: TRBJ2-7; d_call: TRBD1; cdr3_nt: TGCAGCGCTCAGGGGCAGGGGGTGTTCGGCGAGCAGTACTTC; cdr3_aa: CSAQGQGVFGEQYF
v_call: TRBV7-6; clone_size: -; j_call: TRBJ1-2; d_call: -; cdr3_nt: TGTGCCAGCAGCTCGCGGCAGGGATCTTATGGCTACACCTTC; cdr3_aa: CASSSRQGSYGYTF
v_call: TRBV9; clone_size: -; j_call: TRBJ1-5; d_call: -; cdr3_nt: TGTGCCAGCAGCGCAACCGATGGCAATCAGCCCCAGCATTTT; cdr3_aa: CASSATDGNQPQHF
v_call: TRBV5-4; clone_size: -; j_call: TRBJ1-2; d_call: -; cdr3_nt: TGTGCCAGCAGCTTGTGGGTCAGGGATGGATATGGCTACACCTTC; cdr3_aa: CASSLWVRDGYGYTF
v_call: TRBV7-9; clone_size: -; j_call: TRBJ2-3; d_call: -; cdr3_nt: TGTGCCAGCAGCCCAAGTGGAGACACCACAGATACGCAGTATTTT; cdr3_aa: CASSPSGDTTDTQYF
v_call: TRBV9; clone_size: once; j_call: TRBJ1-6; d_call: TRBD1; cdr3_nt: TGTGCCAGCAGCGGACAGGGGAGGTCCGATAATTCACCCCTCCACTTT; cdr3_aa: CASSGQGRSDNSPLHF
v_call: TRBV11-2; clone_size: -; j_call: TRBJ2-2; d_call: -; cdr3_nt: TGTGCCAGCAGCTCCGGGACAAACACCGGGGAGCTGTTTTTT; cdr3_aa: CASSSGTNTGELFF
v_call: TRBV15; clone_size: -; j_call: TRBJ1-3; d_call: -; cdr3_nt: TGTGCCACCAGCGCTCACAGGGCTGGCTCTGGAAACACCATATATTTT; cdr3_aa: CATSAHRAGSGNTIYF
v_call: TRBV5-1; clone_size: -; j_call: TRBJ1-2; d_call: -; cdr3_nt: TGCGCCAGCAGCTTGGAGGGGAACTATGGCTACACCTTC; cdr3_aa: CASSLEGNYGYTF
v_call: TRBV28; clone_size: -; j_call: TRBJ1-1; d_call: -; cdr3_nt: TGTGCCAGCAGTTTCTCCTACCCGGAGACTGAAGCTTTCTTT; cdr3_aa: CASSFSYPETEAFF
v_call: TRBV7-9; clone_size: -; j_call: TRBJ1-4; d_call: -; cdr3_nt: TGTGCCAGCAGCAGTCGGGCGCGGACTAATGAAAAACTGTTTTTT; cdr3_aa: CASSSRARTNEKLFF
v_call: TRBV27; clone_size: -; j_call: TRBJ2-2; d_call: -; cdr3_nt: TGTGCCAGCAGATTTACAGGGTACACCGGGGAGCTGTTTTTT; cdr3_aa: CASRFTGYTGELFF
v_call: TRBV4-1; clone_size: -; j_call: TRBJ2-7; d_call: TRBD1; cdr3_nt: TGCGCCAGCAGCCAACCCCGGGACAGGGGCTACGAGCAGTACTTC; cdr3_aa: CASSQPRDRGYEQYF
v_call: TRBV5-1; clone_size: few; j_call: TRBJ2-5; d_call: -; cdr3_nt: TGCGCCAGCAGCCAACAGGGTGCAGAGACCCAGTACTTC; cdr3_aa: CASSQQGAETQYF
v_call: TRBV7-2; clone_size: -; j_call: TRBJ2-5; d_call: -; cdr3_nt: TGTGCCAGCAGCCCGGGACTTCGAGAGACCCAGTACTTC; cdr3_aa: CASSPGLRETQYF